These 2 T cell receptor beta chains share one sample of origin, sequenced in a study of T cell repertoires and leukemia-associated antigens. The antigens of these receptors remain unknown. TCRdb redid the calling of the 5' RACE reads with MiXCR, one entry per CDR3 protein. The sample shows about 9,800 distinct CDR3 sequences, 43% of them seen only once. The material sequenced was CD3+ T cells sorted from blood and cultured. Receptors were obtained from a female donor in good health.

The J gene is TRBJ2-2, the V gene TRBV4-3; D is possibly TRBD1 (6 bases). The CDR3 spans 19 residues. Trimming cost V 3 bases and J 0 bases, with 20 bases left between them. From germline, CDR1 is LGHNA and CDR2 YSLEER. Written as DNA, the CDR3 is TGCGCCAGCAGCCATGAAGGTGGGGGCTTCCATCCGAACACCGGGGAGCTGTTTTTT. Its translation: CASSHEGGGFHPNTGELFF.

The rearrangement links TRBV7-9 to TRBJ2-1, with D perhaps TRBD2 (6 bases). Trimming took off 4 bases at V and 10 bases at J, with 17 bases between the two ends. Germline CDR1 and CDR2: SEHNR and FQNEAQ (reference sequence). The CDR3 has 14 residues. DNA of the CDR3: TGTGCCAGCAGCTCCTCCGGGACTTCCCACGAGCAGTTCTTC. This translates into CASSSSGTSHEQFF. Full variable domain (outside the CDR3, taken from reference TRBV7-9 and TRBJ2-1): DTGVSQNPRHKITKRGQNVTFRCDPISEHNRLYWYRQTLGQGPEFLTYFQNEAQLEKSRLLSDRFSAERPKGSFSTLEIQRTEQGDSAMYLCASSSSGTSHEQFFGPGTRLTVL.